Reported below is one T cell receptor (beta chain). Its specificity is not known. The V and J ends lost 5 bases and 4 bases, in that order; junction bases with no gene match: 3. The CDR3 runs 13 residues. CDR1 and CDR2 from the germline V gene are SGHRS and YFSETQ. Repertoires were generated with immunoSEQ multiplex PCR, while TCRdb's copy carries only in-frame clones and drops some. Among approximately 480,000 clones listed, roughly 89% were seen once. The sample belongs to a study of Ad26.COV2.S vaccination and SARS-CoV-2 variants. Study-wide findings and caveats: It was found that vaccine and placebo recipients had similar non-spike TCR breadth.

Treatment noted: around 19 received Ad26.COV2.S at low or high dose, single or two shots; 5 received placebo; per-sample allocation not given. Specimens were obtained on day 63 following the first vaccine or placebo injection. This sequence was found in a person aged 18-65 years who received the Ad26.COV2.S COVID-19 vaccine or a placebo. This specimen was peripheral blood, taken in a trial of Ad26.COV2.S vaccine versus placebo. V usage is TRBV5-1 and J usage is TRBJ2-5; 9 nucleotides agree with TRBD2. As DNA, the CDR3 is TGCGCCAGCAGATTTAGCGGGAGAGAGACCCAGTACTTC. It encodes CASRFSGRETQYF.